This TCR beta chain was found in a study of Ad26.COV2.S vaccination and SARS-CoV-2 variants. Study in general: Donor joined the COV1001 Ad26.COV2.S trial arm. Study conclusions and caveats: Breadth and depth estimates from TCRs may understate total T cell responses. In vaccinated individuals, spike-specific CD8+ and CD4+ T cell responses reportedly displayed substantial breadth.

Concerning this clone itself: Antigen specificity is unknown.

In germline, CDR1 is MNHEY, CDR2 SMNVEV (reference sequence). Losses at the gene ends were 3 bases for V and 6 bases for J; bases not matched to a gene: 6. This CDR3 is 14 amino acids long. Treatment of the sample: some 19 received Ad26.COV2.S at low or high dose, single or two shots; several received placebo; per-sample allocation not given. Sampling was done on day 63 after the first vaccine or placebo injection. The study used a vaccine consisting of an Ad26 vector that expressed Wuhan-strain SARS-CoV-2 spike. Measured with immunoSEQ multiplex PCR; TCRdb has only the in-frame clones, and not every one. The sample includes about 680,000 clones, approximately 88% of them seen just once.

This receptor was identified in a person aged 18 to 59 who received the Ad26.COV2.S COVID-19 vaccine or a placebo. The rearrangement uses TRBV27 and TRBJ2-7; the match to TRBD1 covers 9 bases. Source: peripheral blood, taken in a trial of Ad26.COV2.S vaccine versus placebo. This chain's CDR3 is CASSLGTGWVEQYF. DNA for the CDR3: TGTGCCAGCAGTTTGGGGACAGGGTGGGTCGAGCAGTACTTC.